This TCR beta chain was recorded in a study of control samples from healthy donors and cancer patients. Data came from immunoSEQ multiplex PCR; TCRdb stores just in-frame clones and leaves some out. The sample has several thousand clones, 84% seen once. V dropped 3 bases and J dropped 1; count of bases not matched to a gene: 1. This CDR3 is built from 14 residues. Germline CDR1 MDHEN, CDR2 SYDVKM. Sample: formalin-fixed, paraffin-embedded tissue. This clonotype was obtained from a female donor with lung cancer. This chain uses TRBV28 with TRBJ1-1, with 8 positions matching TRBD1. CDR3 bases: TGTGCCAGCAGTTTGGGACAGGCGAACACTGAAGCTTTCTTT. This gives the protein CASSLGQANTEAFF.